The rows below give T cell receptor beta chains drawn from one sample of a study of cytomegalovirus exposure and HLA in healthy donors. Using immunoSEQ multiplex PCR, the repertoire was profiled, and TCRdb retains in-frame clones only, with some absent. The sample consists of under 150,000 clones, less than 90% of them appearing once. Input material: PBMCs. These receptors originate from a man aged 18 to 30 in good health and CMV-seronegative. Each CDR3 is given with its conserved first and last residue. A D gene is named only where the DNA matches it firmly. A row's size may be missing; if present it is once, few, many or a size class.

size: NA
V: TRBV5-6
J: TRBJ1-1
D: NA
length: 13
DNA: TGTGCCAGCAGCTCAGCCCCGGGGGGTGAAGCTTTCTTT
CDR3: CASSSAPGGEAFF

size: NA
V: TRBV5-1
J: TRBJ1-1
D: TRBD1
length: 15
DNA: TGCGCCAGCAGCTTGCTACAGGGGGCTGACACTGAAGCTTTCTTT
CDR3: CASSLLQGADTEAFF

size: NA
V: TRBV28
J: TRBJ2-7
D: NA
length: 17
DNA: TGTGCCAGCACCTCCGGGGGCCAGGTGACTAGCTACTACGAGCAGTACTTC
CDR3: CASTSGGQVTSYYEQYF

size: NA
V: TRBV6-4
J: TRBJ2-7
D: NA
length: 13
DNA: TGTGCCAGCAGCGGCTCGGAGTCCTCCGAGCAGTACTTC
CDR3: CASSGSESSEQYF

size: once
V: TRBV2
J: TRBJ2-1
D: TRBD2
length: 15
DNA: TGTGCCAGCAGTGCCGGGCTAGCGGGAGTCAATGAGCAGTTCTTC
CDR3: CASSAGLAGVNEQFF

size: NA
V: TRBV4-3
J: TRBJ2-3
D: TRBD2
length: 16
DNA: TGCGCCAGCAGCCAAGATGCTAGCGGGAGGGCAAATACGCAGTATTTT
CDR3: CASSQDASGRANTQYF

size: NA
V: TRBV6-6
J: TRBJ2-7
D: TRBD2
length: 14
DNA: TGTGCCAGCAGTTCTAGCGGGATACGGTACGAGCAGTACTTC
CDR3: CASSSSGIRYEQYF

size: NA
V: TRBV5-1
J: TRBJ2-1
D: TRBD2
length: 15
DNA: TGCGCCAGCAGCTTGAACGGGGGGGCCTACAATGAGCAGTTCTTC
CDR3: CASSLNGGAYNEQFF

size: NA
V: TRBV19
J: TRBJ2-5
D: NA
length: 14
DNA: TGTGCCAGTTCCCTAGGGGGGGGTTATGAGACCCAGTACTTC
CDR3: CASSLGGGYETQYF

size: NA
V: TRBV4-1
J: TRBJ1-5
D: NA
length: 15
DNA: TGCGCCAGCAGCCGGAGAACAGGGAAGGATCAGCCCCAGCATTTT
CDR3: CASSRRTGKDQPQHF